The subject of this entry is one T cell receptor beta chain. TCRdb processed the 5' RACE reads again and assigns one entry to each CDR3 protein, with no DNA. The sample's table shows about 460,000 distinct CDR3 sequences. This sample stems from a study of T cells expressing NK-cell markers. Per germline, CDR1 MGHRA and CDR2 YSYEKL. The CDR3 length is 15 residues. This chain connects TRBV4-1 to TRBJ1-1; TCRdb proposes TRBD1, but this gene call is untestable without DNA. This TCR was sampled from a woman between 45 and 65 years old in good health. The specimen sequenced was blood T cells: a sorted CD56 or NKG2C T cell subset, CD4+ or CD8+ T cells, or bulk PBMC T cells (not recorded which). CDR3 sequence reads: CASSLRTIGDTEAFF.